This TCR beta chain was identified in a study of a mutant IDH1 vaccine in newly diagnosed glioma. Study as a whole: Treated patients comprised around 62% males and approximately 40% females, mean age about 40 years. Pretreatment consisted of radiotherapy, temozolomide, or both, with most receiving both.

As for this clone: Its antigen is as yet unknown.

General study points: Pseudoprogression appeared unlinked to shifts in leading peripheral T cell clonotypes.

Time point noted: baseline, week 1 (first vaccination visit). The treatment here: pre-vaccination baseline after standard-of-care therapy. Tumors from donors were new WHO grade 3 or 4 IDH1-mutant astrocytomas with ATRX loss. TCRdb's copy holds only in-frame clones and misses some; the assay was immunoSEQ multiplex PCR. This table has around 99,000 clones, 80% appearing once. This TCR was recovered from a man aged 35-49 years with glioma. The source material was PBMCs, sampled from a glioma patient treated with radiotherapy, temozolomide or both.

CDR3 region: CASSSDRGGNQPQHF. The CDR3 bases are TGTGCCAGCAGTTCGGACAGGGGTGGCAATCAGCCCCAGCATTTT. The rearrangement links TRBV5-6 to TRBJ1-5, with 9 bases lining up with TRBD1. This CDR3 comprises 15 residues. V was clipped by 5 bases and J by 2 bases; unmatched bases: 5. Germline CDR1 SGHDT, CDR2 YYEEEE.